This T cell receptor beta chain comes out of a study of blood T cell repertoires in COVID-19. Seattle's cohort entered during active infection and was followed longitudinally. The repertoire was sequenced with immunoSEQ multiplex PCR; TCRdb's copy has only in-frame clones and lacks some. The sample consists of more than 85,000 clones, about 86% of them appearing once. Germline CDR1 SGHRS, CDR2 YFSETQ. Trimming at V came to 4 bases and at J to 0 bases, leaving 6 bases not matched to a gene. CDR3 length: 17 residues. Material: peripheral blood. This sequence originates from a man aged 45 to 65 with COVID-19, enrolled during active disease. The rearrangement joins TRBV5-1 to TRBJ2-3; 12 bases are shared with TRBD2. The chain's CDR3 is CASSPGTSGRSTDTQYF. The CDR3 bases are TGCGCCAGCAGCCCCGGGACTAGCGGGCGAAGCACAGATACGCAGTATTTT.